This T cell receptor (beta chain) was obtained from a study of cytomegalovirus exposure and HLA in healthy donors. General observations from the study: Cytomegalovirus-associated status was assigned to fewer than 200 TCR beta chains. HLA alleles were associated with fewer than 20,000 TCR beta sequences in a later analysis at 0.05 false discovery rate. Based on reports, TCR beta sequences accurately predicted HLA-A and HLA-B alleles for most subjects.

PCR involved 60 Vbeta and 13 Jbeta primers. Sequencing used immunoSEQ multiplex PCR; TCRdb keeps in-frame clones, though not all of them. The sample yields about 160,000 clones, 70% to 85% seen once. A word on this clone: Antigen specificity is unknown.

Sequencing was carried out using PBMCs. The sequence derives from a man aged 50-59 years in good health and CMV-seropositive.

CDR3 bases: TGCGCCAGCAGCCAAGATAAGGGATACGGACTAGACTACGAGCAGTACTTC. As protein: CASSQDKGYGLDYEQYF. The V gene is TRBV4-1, the J gene TRBJ2-7; 7 bases are a match to TRBD2. Trimming took 0 bases from V and 3 from J; bases not matched to a gene: 11. The CDR3 consists of 17 residues. Germline V gives CDR1 MGHRA, CDR2 YSYEKL.